The entry that follows covers one T cell receptor (beta chain) sequence. What it recognizes is unknown. One end of the junction is discordant with germline, which a read error may explain. The CDR3 runs to 12 residues. CDR1 is MGHRA and CDR2 is YSYEKL in the germline V gene. These data are taken from a study of cytomegalovirus exposure and HLA in healthy donors. About the research overall: The Caucasian-associated ancestry cluster held around four fifths of 350 to 450 genotyped donors. Study-level points and caveats: CMV antigen specificity of a few CMV-associated chains was confirmed in vitro.

With 60 Vbeta and 13 Jbeta primers, the PCR was carried out. Sequenced by immunoSEQ multiplex PCR; TCRdb stores in-frame clones only, minus some. The data contain tens of thousands of clones, roughly 74% of them seen just once; the ten biggest clones take up roughly a quarter. The TCR sequence derives from a woman in her 40s in good health and CMV-seropositive. This sequence joins TRBV4-1 and TRBJ1-1; a possible D gene is TRBD1 (6 bases). Sequences were obtained from PBMCs. CDR3 coding DNA: TGCGCCAGCAGCCAAGGTGGGGGCAAGCTGATCTTT. Its translation is CASSQGGGKLIF.